This TCR beta chain was identified in a study of T cells in Graves' hyperthyroidism and ophthalmopathy. This clonotype was observed many times. The antigen is undetermined. Notes on the study in general: Most expanded thyroid clonotypes above 0.001 also appeared in blood. Ophthalmopathy stood apart from stable hyperthyroidism in a 13 V-J model.

RNA transcripts provided the source from which TCR beta CDR3 regions were amplified. Researchers ran a first-round RT-PCR on the TCR CDR3 using the HTBI primer set. One entry per CDR3 protein, called by TCRdb with MiXCR from the multiplex PCR reads. The data show about 200,000 distinct CDR3 sequences, 17% seen once. The sequence derives from a woman in her 50s with Graves' hyperthyroidism. Sequenced sample: blood.

The CDR3 DNA is TGTGCCAGCAGCTCGGGACTAGCGGTTTATGATGAGCAGTTCTTC. Translating gives CASSSGLAVYDEQFF. This chain joins TRBV7-3 and TRBJ2-1; 11 nucleotides match TRBD2. The CDR3 contains 15 residues. The germline gives CDR1 SGHTA, CDR2 FQGTGA. Losses at the gene ends were 4 bases for V and 8 bases for J; bases not matched to a gene: 7.